Described below is a single T cell receptor (beta chain) sequence and its context. As yet, its antigen is unknown. This sample was taken from a study of CD8 T cells in Susac syndrome. Findings and caveats of the study: The TCR sequencing and HLA analysis in the study involved a relatively small number of individuals, as the study acknowledged.

Sequencing targeted TCR beta in blood CD8+ and CD4+ T cells. The patients who served as multiple sclerosis controls were treatment-naive and had stable or active relapsing-remitting disease that fulfilled the revised McDonald criteria. RNA totalling roughly 0.5 to 1 ug underwent reverse transcription with random hexamers. Coverage of TCR beta CDR3 amplification by immunoSEQ multiplex PCR extended to 54 Vbeta and 13 Jbeta. From the immunoSEQ multiplex PCR reads, TCRdb called clonotypes with MiXCR, one entry per CDR3 protein. The sample lists about 150,000 distinct CDR3 sequences; over 85% were seen once. Per the germline V gene, CDR1 is WSHSY and CDR2 is SAAADI. This CDR3 is built from 14 residues. The V and J ends lost 3 bases and 6 bases, in that order; junction bases with no gene match: 6.

The receptor was derived from a human donor with multiple sclerosis. The rearrangement joins TRBV10-2 to TRBJ2-3; TRBD2 agrees at 7 bases. Sequenced sample: CD4+ T cells from PBMCs. The CDR3 sequence: CASSEGRESDTQYF. The CDR3 DNA sequence: TGCGCCAGCAGTGAAGGGCGGGAGTCGGATACGCAGTATTTT.